This T cell receptor (beta chain) was observed in a study of CD8+ T cells in alopecia areata. Overall study: In an open-label trial, patients got 5 to 10 mg tofacitinib twice daily. Affected scalp percentage gauged treated patients' severity. Regarding the study as a whole: It was less clear whether patients shared TCRs than it was in mice, possibly because of HLA.

This CDR3 has 16 residues. With 1 base clipped from V and 4 bases from J, the junction kept 8 bases outside the gene matches. The germline CDR1 and CDR2 sequences are SGHDT and YYEEEE. TCR sequencing used cDNA made by reverse transcription of extracted RNA. Libraries were prepared by immunoSEQ multiplex PCR; TCRdb keeps only in-frame clonotypes and omits some of them. The sample holds 190,000 or so clones, roughly 61% seen once. The treatment was: oral pan-JAK inhibitor, 5-10 mg twice daily. Collection of lesional scalp punch biopsies and peripheral blood was performed in alopecia areata patients. About this clone: Its specificity is unknown.

The chain carries TRBV5-6 and TRBJ1-1; TRBD1 matches at 9 bases. This TCR derives from a human donor with alopecia areata. The specimen comprised CD8+ T cells sorted from blood, sampled at week 24, from a patient treated with tofacitinib. Here the CDR3 DNA reads TGTGCCAGCAGCTTGACAGGGGGCCCGTCGAGCACTGAAGCTTTCTTT. Its translation is CASSLTGGPSSTEAFF.